This TCR beta chain was observed in a study of shared clonotypes between healthy human individuals. In its sample, this clone was seen a few times. Other DNA sequences from this sample encode an identical CDR3 as well. The germline V gene encodes CDR1 MNHEY and CDR2 SVGAGI. Deletions cut 6 bases from V and 0 bases from J, with 6 bases between. This CDR3 has 14 amino acids. The table came from immunoSEQ multiplex PCR; TCRdb's copy has only in-frame clones and leaves some out. The data hold about 2,500,000 clones, with over 85% observed a single time. The chain couples TRBV6-5 to TRBJ1-6; TRBD1 is a possible D gene (5 bases). The clonotype originates from a man younger than 35 in good health. Sequences were obtained from naive CD4+ T cells sorted from blood. Subset defined: CD45RA+ positively selected. The CDR3, as DNA: TGTGCCAGCAGAAGGGGCTCCTATAATTCACCCCTCCACTTT. This codes for CASRRGSYNSPLHF.